Listed below are T cell receptor beta chains from one sample, sequenced in a study of molecular identifiers for immune sequencing clone quantification. TCRdb reanalysed the PCR reads using MiXCR and keeps one entry per CDR3 protein. The sample contains 400,000 to 600,000 distinct CDR3 sequences, about 22% of which appear only once. The sample consisted of naive CD8+ T cells from blood, with Jurkat cell RNA spiked in. Source of these receptors: a human donor in good health. Some libraries in this study had Jurkat cell RNA spiked in. The CDR3 runs from the conserved cysteine through the conserved F or W. A D gene is named only where the DNA matches it firmly. Size tells how often a clone was seen (once, few, many) or the class of an expanded clone, and some rows leave it out.

length,J,D,V,size,DNA,CDR3
15,TRBJ1-5,TRBD1,TRBV28,many,TGTGCCAGCAGCCCCTTAAGACAGGGAAGTCAGCCCCAGCATTTT,CASSPLRQGSQPQHF
15,TRBJ2-2,-,TRBV10-3,-,TGTGCCATCAGTGATTACACAGGGAACACCGGGGAGCTGTTTTTT,CAISDYTGNTGELFF
14,TRBJ1-3,-,TRBV7-9,once,TGTGCCAGCGGCTTTTCCGGGGATGGAAACACCATATATTTT,CASGFSGDGNTIYF
16,TRBJ2-1,TRBD2,TRBV6-2/TRBV6-3,once,TGTGCCAGCAGTCCGGCCCCGGGACTAGCGACCAATGAGCGGTTCTTC,CASSPAPGLATNERFF
17,TRBJ2-6,-,TRBV12-3/TRBV12-4,-,TGTGCCATCAGTTCCGGGCTCTTCACCTCTGGGGCCAACGTCCTGACTTTC,CAISSGLFTSGANVLTF
17,TRBJ2-3,TRBD2,TRBV6-2/TRBV6-3,-,TGTGCCAGCAGGCGAGATACTAGCGGGGGGGCCACAGATACGCAGTATTTT,CASRRDTSGGATDTQYF
17,TRBJ1-1,-,TRBV5-5,-,TGTGCCAGCAGCTTGGCCGTGGGGTTGGGGATGGACACTGAAGCTTTCTTT,CASSLAVGLGMDTEAFF
14,TRBJ1-1,TRBD1,TRBV6-5,few,TGTGCCAGCAGTCAACAGGGGGCACGGACTGAAGCTTTCTTT,CASSQQGARTEAFF
15,TRBJ1-1,TRBD1,TRBV4-3,-,TGCGCCAGCAGGATTTACGGGACAGGGGACACTGAAGCTTTCTTT,CASRIYGTGDTEAFF
17,TRBJ2-3,TRBD1,TRBV3-1,few,TGTGCCAGCAGCCCGCCTACGGGACAGGGGGCTATTGATACGCAGTATTTT,CASSPPTGQGAIDTQYF
15,TRBJ2-2,-,TRBV6-2/TRBV6-3,few,TGTGCCAGCAGTTACTCCGGGGGTTCGACCGGGGAGCTGTTTTTT,CASSYSGGSTGELFF
13,TRBJ1-1,-,TRBV18,-,TGTGCCAGCTCTCCACCGGTGAACACTGAAGCTTTCTTT,CASSPPVNTEAFF
17,TRBJ2-3,TRBD1,TRBV27,many,TGTGCCAGCAGGACACAGACAGGGGGCAATGTGACAGATACGCAGTATTTT,CASRTQTGGNVTDTQYF
13,TRBJ2-1,-,TRBV12-3/TRBV12-4,once,TGTGCCAGCAGTTTTGGGGGGATGAATGAGCAGTCCTTC,CASSFGGMNEQSF